Detailed here is one T cell receptor (beta chain). Its recognized antigen is unknown. Base-call qualities are not available, and no considerably larger clone is one nucleotide away. RNA was extracted with the RNeasy kit and 0.5 to 1 ug was reverse transcribed using random hexamers. The immunoSEQ multiplex PCR assay, which covers 54 Vbeta and 13 Jbeta segments, was used to amplify TCR beta CDR3 regions. To correct PCR amplification bias, a synthetic template baseline was used for both primer optimization and computational correction. On the study's bioinformatics: Only productive sequences were kept, with reads annotated to V, D and J genes according to IMGT and analyzed in immunoSEQ Analyzer. To calculate clonality, Shannon entropy was normalized by log2 of the number of productive unique sequences and then subtracted from one. For each patient and control, public and private clones were evaluated within the 100 most prevalent clones. Clones were defined as Susac-specific if absent from the healthy and MS cohorts, from more than 900 published viral clones and from other ImmuneACCESS disease sequences. TCRdb itself trimmed the public reads at Q25 with fastp, ran MiXCR and retained productive beta chains. When rows share a CDR3 protein, they turn into one entry using the most common DNA and genes. These V and J calls rely on TCRdb rather than the paper's analysis. A total of over 100,000 distinct CDR3 sequences appear in this sample, about 95% of them only once. 0.096% of the sample goes to the ten largest clones.

This specimen belongs to a study of CD8 T cells in Susac syndrome (dated by TCRdb to the late 2010s). Regarding the research as a whole: Repertoire sequencing was used to test whether CD8+ T cell activation and differentiation in Susac syndrome was antigen driven. The research as a whole found: The number of individuals in the TCR sequencing and HLA analysis was recognized as being relatively small.

Peripheral blood CD8+ and CD4+ T cells from healthy donors, Susac syndrome patients and multiple sclerosis patients were profiled by high-throughput TCR beta sequencing. Healthy donors were age- and sex-matched controls. CD8+ TEMRA cells were enriched by FACS, while bulk CD8+ and CD4+ T cells were purified by magnetic negative isolation. Blood was drawn into EDTA tubes, processed within 24 hours, and PBMCs were isolated by density gradient centrifugation. PBMCs intended for TCR sequencing were cryopreserved in liquid nitrogen and thawed later in a water bath at 37 degrees C. The sorted or isolated CD4+, CD8+ and CD8+ TEMRA cells had a purity of 90% or higher. The germline V gene (reference sequence) specifies DFQATT as CDR1 and SNEGSKA as CDR2. From the cysteine up to the phenylalanine, the CDR3 has a length of 16 residues. The entry retains the CDR3 DNA only, 48 bases that are in frame from base 1. Relative to germline, V is 0 bases shorter and J is 0 bases shorter, with 13 bases between their ends.

The sequence was collected from a human donor in good health. The V and J segments used are TRBV20-1 and TRBJ2-3; the D segment might be TRBD1 or TRBD2, since each matches 5 bases. Source material: CD4+ T cells from PBMCs. CDR3 sequence: CSARDPGASSTDTQYF. The sequenced DNA is TGCAGTGCTAGAGACCCCGGGGCAAGTAGCACAGATACGCAGTATTTT.